This T cell receptor beta chain originates from a study of Ad26.COV2.S vaccination and SARS-CoV-2 variants. Across the whole study: In the study, Ad26.COV2.S was injected intramuscularly once, or twice 56 days apart. Whole-study findings and limits: It was reported that spike-specific CD8+ and CD4+ T cell responses were substantially broad after vaccination.

Generated by immunoSEQ multiplex PCR, the TCRdb table keeps only in-frame clones and is missing some. The repertoire holds about 390,000 clones, more than 85% seen once, with around 3.4% in the top ten. Noted treatment: some 19 received Ad26.COV2.S at low or high dose, single or two shots; 5 received placebo; per-sample allocation not given. Samples analyzed were those drawn on day 63 after the first vaccine or placebo injection. Germline-derived CDR1 and CDR2 are SGHRS and YFSETQ. After removal of 4 bases from V and 7 bases from J, the junction contained 7 bases not matched to a gene. This CDR3 has 13 residues. A remark on this clone: Its cognate antigen is unknown.

The material sequenced was peripheral blood, taken in a trial of Ad26.COV2.S vaccine versus placebo. The chain uses TRBV5-1 and TRBJ1-2; the match to TRBD1 covers 7 bases. The TCR sequence derives from a person aged 18 to 59 who received the Ad26.COV2.S COVID-19 vaccine or a placebo. For the CDR3, the DNA is TGCGCCAGCAGCCGGGACAGAGGAGGTGGCTACACCTTC. Protein: CASSRDRGGGYTF.